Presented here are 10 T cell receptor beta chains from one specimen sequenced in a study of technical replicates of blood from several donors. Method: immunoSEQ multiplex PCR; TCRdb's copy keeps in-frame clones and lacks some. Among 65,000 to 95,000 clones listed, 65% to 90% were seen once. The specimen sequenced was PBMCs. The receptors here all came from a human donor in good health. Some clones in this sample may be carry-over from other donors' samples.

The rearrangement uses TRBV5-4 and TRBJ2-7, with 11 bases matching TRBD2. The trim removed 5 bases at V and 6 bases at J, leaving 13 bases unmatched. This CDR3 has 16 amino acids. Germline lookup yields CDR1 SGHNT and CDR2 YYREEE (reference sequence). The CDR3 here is CASRALAGGPSGEQYF. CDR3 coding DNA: TGTGCCAGCAGGGCTTTAGCGGGAGGGCCTTCTGGCGAGCAGTACTTC.

The CDR3: CASRSGDPRNTEAFF. CDR3 bases: TGCGCCAGCAGGTCAGGGGACCCCCGGAACACTGAAGCTTTCTTT. The chain is built from TRBV5-1 and TRBJ1-1; maybe TRBD1 (6 bases). V was pared by 5 bases and J by 1 base, with 15 bases between. Per the germline V gene, CDR1 is SGHRS and CDR2 is YFSETQ. The CDR3 consists of 15 residues.

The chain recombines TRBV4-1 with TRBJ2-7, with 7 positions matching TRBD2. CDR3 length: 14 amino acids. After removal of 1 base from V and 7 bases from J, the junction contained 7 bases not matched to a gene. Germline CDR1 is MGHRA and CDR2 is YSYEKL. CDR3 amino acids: CASSQASGLGEQYF. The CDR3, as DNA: TGCGCCAGCAGCCAAGCTAGCGGTCTAGGGGAGCAGTACTTC.

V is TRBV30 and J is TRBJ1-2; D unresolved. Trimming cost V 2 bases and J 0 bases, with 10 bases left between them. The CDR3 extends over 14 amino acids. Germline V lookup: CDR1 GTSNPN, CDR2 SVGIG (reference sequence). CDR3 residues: CAWSSERANYGYTF. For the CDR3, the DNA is TGTGCCTGGAGTTCGGAACGGGCTAACTATGGCTACACCTTC.

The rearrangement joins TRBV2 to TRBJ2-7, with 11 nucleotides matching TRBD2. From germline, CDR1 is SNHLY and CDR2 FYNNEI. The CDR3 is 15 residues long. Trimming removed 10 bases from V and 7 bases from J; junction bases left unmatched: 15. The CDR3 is CATNRNSGGAEEQYF. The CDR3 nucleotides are TGTGCCACCAACCGAAATAGCGGGGGGGCCGAAGAGCAGTACTTC.

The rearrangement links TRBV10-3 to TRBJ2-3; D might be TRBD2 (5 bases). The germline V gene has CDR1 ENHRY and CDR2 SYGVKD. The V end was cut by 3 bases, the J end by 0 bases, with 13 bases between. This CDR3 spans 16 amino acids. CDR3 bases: TGTGCCATCAGTGATTACCGGGGAAGTAGCACAGATACGCAGTATTTT. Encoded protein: CAISDYRGSSTDTQYF.

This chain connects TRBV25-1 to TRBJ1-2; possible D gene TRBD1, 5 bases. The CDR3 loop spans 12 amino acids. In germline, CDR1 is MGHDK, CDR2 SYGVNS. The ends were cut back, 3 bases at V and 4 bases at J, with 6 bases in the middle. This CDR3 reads CASSDGAYGYTF. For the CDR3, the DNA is TGTGCCAGCAGTGATGGGGCCTATGGCTACACCTTC.

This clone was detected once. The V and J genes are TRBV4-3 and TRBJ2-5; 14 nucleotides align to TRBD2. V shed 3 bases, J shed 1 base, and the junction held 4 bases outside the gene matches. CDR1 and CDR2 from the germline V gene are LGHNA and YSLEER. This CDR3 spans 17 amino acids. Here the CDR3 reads CASSQRLAGGTQETQYF. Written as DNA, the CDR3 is TGCGCCAGCAGCCAGAGACTAGCGGGAGGGACCCAAGAGACCCAGTACTTC.

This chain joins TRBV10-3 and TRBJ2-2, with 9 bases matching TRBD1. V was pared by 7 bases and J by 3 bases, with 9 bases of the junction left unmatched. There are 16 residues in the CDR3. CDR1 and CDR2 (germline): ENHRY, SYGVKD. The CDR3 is CAINLRQGGHTGELFF. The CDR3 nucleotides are TGTGCCATCAACCTTCGACAGGGGGGGCACACCGGGGAGCTGTTTTTT.

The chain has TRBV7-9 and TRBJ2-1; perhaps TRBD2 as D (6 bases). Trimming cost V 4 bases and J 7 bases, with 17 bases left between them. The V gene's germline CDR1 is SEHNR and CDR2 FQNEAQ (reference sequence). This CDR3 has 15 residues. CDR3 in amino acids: CASSSRGTSRNEQFF. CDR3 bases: TGTGCCAGCAGCTCTCGGGGGACCTCACGGAATGAGCAGTTCTTC.